Following are 7 T cell receptor beta chains from one sample sequenced in a study of blood T cell repertoires in COVID-19. The data were produced by immunoSEQ multiplex PCR, yet TCRdb's version contains in-frame clones alone and is incomplete. The table shows some 89,000 clones, with 65% to 85% occurring only once. The sequenced sample consisted of peripheral blood. These TCRs come from a man aged 65 to 85 with acute or convalescent COVID-19.

The rearrangement links TRBV9 to TRBJ2-3; 11 nucleotides line up with TRBD2. Germline values: CDR1 SGDLS, CDR2 YYNGEE. The CDR3 sequence is 16 residues long. J lost 3 bases, V lost 4 bases, and 7 bases had no gene match. This CDR3 reads CASSTGLADGTDTQYF. The CDR3 bases are TGTGCCAGCAGCACGGGACTAGCGGACGGAACAGATACGCAGTATTTT.

The table lists this clone with a few counts. The chain combines TRBV2 with TRBJ1-2; TRBD1 agrees at 7 bases. Per the germline V gene, CDR1 is SNHLY and CDR2 is FYNNEI. The CDR3 spans 13 residues. The V and J ends lost 1 base and 8 bases, in that order; junction bases with no gene match: 4. Here the CDR3 reads CASSEGQGGGYTF. In DNA, the CDR3 is TGTGCCAGCAGTGAAGGACAGGGAGGAGGCTACACCTTC.

CDR3 protein: CASSLAPPDSPYGYTF. CDR3 in DNA: TGTGCCAGCAGTTTAGCCCCCCCCGACAGCCCCTATGGCTACACCTTC. The J gene is TRBJ1-2, the V gene TRBV28; perhaps TRBD1 as D (5 bases). V was shortened by 2 bases and J by 4 bases, with 17 bases between the two germline ends. Germline loops: CDR1 MDHEN, CDR2 SYDVKM. The CDR3 sequence is 16 residues long.

The count of this clone is one. The chain couples TRBV9 to TRBJ1-4; D gene unclear. The CDR3 has 15 residues. The germline CDR1 and CDR2 sequences are SGDLS and YYNGEE. Trimming took 0 bases from V and 11 from J, leaving 17 bases between them. The CDR3 sequence: CASSVAGTGPGKLFF. In DNA, the CDR3 is TGTGCCAGCAGCGTAGCGGGAACGGGTCCGGGGAAACTGTTTTTT.

As regards this clone: One end of the junction varies from germline; a read error may be responsible. V usage is TRBV24-1 and J usage is TRBJ1-1, with D possibly matching TRBD1 (6 bases). The CDR3 length is 12 residues. Germline values: CDR1 KGHDR, CDR2 SFDVKD. The CDR3 here is CATSDTGTITTF. In DNA form, the CDR3 reads TGTGCCACCAGTGACACCGGGACAATAACCACCTTT.

The rearrangement uses TRBV5-4 and TRBJ2-3; 8 bases agree with TRBD1. V gave up 3 bases and J gave up 3 bases; unmatched junction bases: 6. From germline, CDR1 is SGHNT and CDR2 YYREEE (reference sequence). This CDR3 has 15 amino acids. In DNA, the CDR3 is TGTGCCAGCAGCTCAGGAGGACAGGGAACAGATACGCAGTATTTT. Encoded protein: CASSSGGQGTDTQYF.

The rearrangement uses TRBV9 and TRBJ2-5; D gene ambiguous. The CDR3 contains 14 residues. Trimming took 2 bases from V and 2 from J, leaving 10 bases between them. Germline V gives CDR1 SGDLS, CDR2 YYNGEE. The CDR3 loop is CASSVQAMQETQYF. CDR3 in DNA: TGTGCCAGCAGCGTCCAGGCCATGCAAGAGACCCAGTACTTC.